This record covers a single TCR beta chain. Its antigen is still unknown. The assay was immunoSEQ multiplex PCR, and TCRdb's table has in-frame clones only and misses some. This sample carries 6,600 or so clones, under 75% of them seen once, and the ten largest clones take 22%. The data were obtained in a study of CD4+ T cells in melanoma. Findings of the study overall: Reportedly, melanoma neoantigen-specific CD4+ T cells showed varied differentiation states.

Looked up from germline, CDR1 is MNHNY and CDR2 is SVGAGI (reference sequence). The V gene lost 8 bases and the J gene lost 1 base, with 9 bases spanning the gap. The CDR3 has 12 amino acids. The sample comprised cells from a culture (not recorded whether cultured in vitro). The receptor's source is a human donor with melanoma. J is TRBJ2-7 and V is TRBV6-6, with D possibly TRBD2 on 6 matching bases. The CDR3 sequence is CASYSGSYEQYF. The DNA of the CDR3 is TGTGCCAGCTACAGCGGGTCCTACGAGCAGTACTTC.